This T cell receptor (beta chain) was observed in a study of blood T cell repertoires in COVID-19. Looking at the study overall: Donors in the United States, Italy and Spain gave samples during acute or convalescent COVID-19.

Libraries were prepared by immunoSEQ multiplex PCR; TCRdb keeps only in-frame clonotypes and omits some of them. Among fewer than 200,000 clones listed, about 80% were seen once. The CDR3 consists of 14 residues. V was shortened by 4 bases and J by 4 bases, with 14 bases between the two germline ends. Per germline, CDR1 WNHNN and CDR2 SYGVQD (reference sequence). The genes are TRBV10-1 and TRBJ2-7; possibly TRBD1 for D (5 bases). The specimen was peripheral blood. The receptor comes from a human donor in a cohort sampled during active COVID-19. CDR3 sequence: CASSAEGAGYEQYF. For the CDR3, the DNA is TGCGCCAGCAGTGCTGAAGGGGCCGGGTACGAGCAGTACTTC.